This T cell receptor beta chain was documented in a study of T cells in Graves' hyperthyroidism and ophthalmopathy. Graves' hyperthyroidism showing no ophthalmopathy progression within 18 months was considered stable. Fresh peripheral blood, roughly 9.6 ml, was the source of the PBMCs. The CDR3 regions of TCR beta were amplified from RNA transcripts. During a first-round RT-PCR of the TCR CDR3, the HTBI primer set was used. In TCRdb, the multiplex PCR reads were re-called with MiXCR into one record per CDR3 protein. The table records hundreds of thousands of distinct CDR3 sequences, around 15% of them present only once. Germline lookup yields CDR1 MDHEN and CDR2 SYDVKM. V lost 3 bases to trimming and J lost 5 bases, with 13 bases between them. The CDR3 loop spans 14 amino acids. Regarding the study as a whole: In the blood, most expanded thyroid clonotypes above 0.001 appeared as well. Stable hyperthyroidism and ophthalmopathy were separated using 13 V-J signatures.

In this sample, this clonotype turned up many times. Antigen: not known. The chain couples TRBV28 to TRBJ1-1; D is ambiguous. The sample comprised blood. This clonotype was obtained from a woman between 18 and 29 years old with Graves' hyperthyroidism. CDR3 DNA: TGTGCCAGCAGTTTCGGACCTATTGTGACTGAAGCTTTCTTT. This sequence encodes CASSFGPIVTEAFF.